This T cell receptor (beta chain) derives from a study of metastatic and nonmetastatic thyroid tumors. V gave up 2 bases and J gave up 2 bases, with 6 bases separating them. CDR3 size: 13 residues. Germline loops: CDR1 SGHAT, CDR2 FQDESV (reference sequence). The sample holds many counts of this clone. Each patient came to thyroid surgery without any prior treatment (of any kind). TCRdb re-called the PCR reads with MiXCR. The table shows about 40,000 clones, with roughly a sixth occurring only once. This TCR was recovered from a female donor with papillary thyroid cancer or a benign thyroid nodule (not recorded which). Some clones in this sample may be carry-over from other donors' samples. The chain links TRBV11-1 to TRBJ1-1; D is unresolved. The sequenced material came from blood. In DNA form, the CDR3 reads TGTGCCAGCAGCTTAATGTCAAACACTGAAGCTTTCTTT. This sequence encodes CASSLMSNTEAFF.